The rows below give T cell receptor beta chains drawn from one sample of a study of blood T cells in healthy people across ages. TCRdb reanalysed the 5' RACE reads using MiXCR and keeps one entry per CDR3 protein. The table has fewer than 1,200,000 distinct CDR3 sequences, approximately 25% seen once. The sample was also reused in another study, on T cells of mothers and their children.

The material sequenced was blood. The receptors here all came from a girl aged 2 to 9 in good health. Both conserved end residues are part of each CDR3. D genes are given only for firm matches. Only part of the rows carry a size: once, few, many, or a class if the clone is expanded.

d_gene: TRBD1; v_gene: TRBV20-1; abundance: few; j_gene: TRBJ1-4; CDR3aa: CSAPPRGRREKLFF; CDR3nt: TGCAGTGCGCCTCCGAGGGGGCGCCGGGAAAAACTGTTTTTT
d_gene: TRBD2; v_gene: TRBV20-1; abundance: -; j_gene: TRBJ2-4; CDR3aa: CSARELAGAKNIQYF; CDR3nt: TGCAGTGCTAGAGAACTAGCGGGAGCCAAAAACATTCAGTACTTC
d_gene: -; v_gene: TRBV25-1; abundance: few; j_gene: TRBJ2-6; CDR3aa: CASSEEGRRSGANVLTF; CDR3nt: TGTGCCAGCAGTGAAGAAGGGCGGCGCTCTGGGGCCAACGTCCTGACTTTC
d_gene: -; v_gene: TRBV28; abundance: once; j_gene: TRBJ2-3; CDR3aa: CASREAGGARTDTQYF; CDR3nt: TGTGCCAGCAGAGAGGCCGGTGGGGCCCGCACAGATACGCAGTATTTT
d_gene: -; v_gene: TRBV6-1; abundance: -; j_gene: TRBJ2-7; CDR3aa: CASNWNYVQYF; CDR3nt: TGTGCCAGCAACTGGAATTACGTGCAGTACTTC
d_gene: TRBD2; v_gene: TRBV27; abundance: -; j_gene: TRBJ2-7; CDR3aa: CASGLAGPYEQYF; CDR3nt: TGTGCCAGTGGACTAGCGGGGCCCTACGAGCAGTACTTC
d_gene: -; v_gene: TRBV11-2; abundance: -; j_gene: TRBJ2-5; CDR3aa: CASSHLGTVQETQYF; CDR3nt: TGTGCCAGCAGCCATCTCGGGACGGTACAAGAGACCCAGTACTTC
d_gene: TRBD2; v_gene: TRBV7-3; abundance: -; j_gene: TRBJ2-7; CDR3aa: CASSLLGRANEQYF; CDR3nt: TGTGCCAGCAGCTTACTCGGGAGGGCTAACGAGCAGTACTTC
d_gene: TRBD2; v_gene: TRBV11-2; abundance: -; j_gene: TRBJ2-5; CDR3aa: CASSLGSSGTSGSRETQYF; CDR3nt: TGTGCCAGCAGCTTAGGATCGTCCGGGACTAGCGGTTCACGAGAGACCCAGTACTTC
d_gene: TRBD1; v_gene: TRBV5-1; abundance: many; j_gene: TRBJ1-4; CDR3aa: CASSSDGQGYEKLFF; CDR3nt: TGCGCCAGCAGCTCGGATGGACAGGGGTATGAAAAACTGTTTTTT
d_gene: -; v_gene: TRBV27; abundance: few; j_gene: TRBJ2-1; CDR3aa: CASSLVANNEQFF; CDR3nt: TGTGCCAGCAGTTTGGTAGCAAACAATGAGCAGTTCTTC
d_gene: -; v_gene: TRBV13; abundance: -; j_gene: TRBJ2-2; CDR3aa: CASRGGLLADPNTGELFF; CDR3nt: TGTGCCAGCAGGGGGGGCCTCCTAGCAGACCCTAACACCGGGGAGCTGTTTTTT
d_gene: -; v_gene: TRBV7-3; abundance: few; j_gene: TRBJ2-2; CDR3aa: CASSPSSGELFF; CDR3nt: TGTGCCAGCAGCCCCTCATCCGGGGAGCTGTTTTTT
d_gene: -; v_gene: TRBV4-1; abundance: -; j_gene: TRBJ2-6; CDR3aa: CASSQLHSGADVLTF; CDR3nt: TGCGCCAGCAGCCAATTGCACTCTGGGGCCGACGTCCTGACTTTC
d_gene: TRBD1; v_gene: TRBV5-6; abundance: few; j_gene: TRBJ2-7; CDR3aa: CASSQGTASEQYF; CDR3nt: TGTGCCAGCAGCCAAGGGACAGCGAGCGAGCAGTACTTC
d_gene: TRBD1; v_gene: TRBV28; abundance: few; j_gene: TRBJ1-1; CDR3aa: CASSQRGTGVNTEAFF; CDR3nt: TGTGCCAGCAGTCAACGTGGGACAGGGGTTAACACTGAAGCTTTCTTT
d_gene: -; v_gene: TRBV6-2/TRBV6-3; abundance: once; j_gene: TRBJ2-7; CDR3aa: CASSSDSNSYEQYF; CDR3nt: TGTGCCAGCAGTTCCGACAGTAACTCCTACGAGCAGTACTTC
d_gene: TRBD1; v_gene: TRBV25-1; abundance: -; j_gene: TRBJ2-1; CDR3aa: CASSELGTASNEQFF; CDR3nt: TGTGCCAGCAGTGAACTCGGGACAGCATCCAATGAGCAGTTCTTC
d_gene: -; v_gene: TRBV20-1; abundance: -; j_gene: TRBJ2-1; CDR3aa: CSASRGLYNQQFF; CDR3nt: TGCAGTGCCTCGAGGGGTTTATACAATCAGCAGTTCTTC
d_gene: TRBD1; v_gene: TRBV7-9; abundance: few; j_gene: TRBJ2-2; CDR3aa: CASSGTGAGELFF; CDR3nt: TGTGCCAGCAGCGGGACAGGGGCCGGGGAGCTGTTTTTT
d_gene: -; v_gene: TRBV5-1; abundance: few; j_gene: TRBJ2-3; CDR3aa: CASSSLGPVNTDTQYF; CDR3nt: TGCGCCAGCAGCTCCCTCGGGCCGGTAAACACAGATACGCAGTATTTT
d_gene: TRBD2; v_gene: TRBV6-5; abundance: -; j_gene: TRBJ2-5; CDR3aa: CASKLSGGTGETRYF; CDR3nt: TGTGCCAGCAAGCTTAGCGGGGGCACGGGAGAGACCCGGTACTTC
d_gene: TRBD2; v_gene: TRBV7-2; abundance: -; j_gene: TRBJ2-7; CDR3aa: CASSSYKRDGKEQYF; CDR3nt: TGTGCCAGCAGCTCTTATAAGCGGGACGGGAAAGAGCAGTACTTC
d_gene: -; v_gene: TRBV5-1; abundance: -; j_gene: TRBJ2-2; CDR3aa: CASSLEGPGELFF; CDR3nt: TGCGCCAGCAGCTTGGAGGGTCCCGGGGAGCTGTTTTTT
d_gene: TRBD2; v_gene: TRBV29-1; abundance: -; j_gene: TRBJ2-2; CDR3aa: CSVVRSSGTGELFF; CDR3nt: TGCAGCGTTGTGAGGTCTAGCGGGACCGGGGAGCTGTTTTTT
d_gene: -; v_gene: TRBV12-3/TRBV12-4; abundance: many; j_gene: TRBJ1-4; CDR3aa: CASRPQGWGEKLFF; CDR3nt: TGTGCCAGCAGACCACAGGGATGGGGGGAAAAACTGTTTTTT
d_gene: TRBD1; v_gene: TRBV20-1; abundance: -; j_gene: TRBJ2-7; CDR3aa: CSADSTGGSEQYF; CDR3nt: TGCAGTGCTGATTCCACAGGGGGAAGTGAGCAGTACTTC
d_gene: TRBD2; v_gene: TRBV7-8; abundance: -; j_gene: TRBJ2-1; CDR3aa: CVSSLVSRGLEANEQFF; CDR3nt: TGTGTCAGCAGCTTAGTCTCCCGGGGACTAGAGGCAAATGAGCAGTTCTTC
d_gene: -; v_gene: TRBV15; abundance: -; j_gene: TRBJ1-1; CDR3aa: CATSRDQERPFF; CDR3nt: TGTGCCACCAGCAGAGATCAAGAGCGACCTTTCTTT
d_gene: -; v_gene: TRBV29-1; abundance: -; j_gene: TRBJ2-7; CDR3aa: CSVTSSRSTYEQYF; CDR3nt: TGCAGCGTTACGTCCAGCCGATCAACCTACGAGCAGTACTTC
d_gene: TRBD1; v_gene: TRBV4-3; abundance: few; j_gene: TRBJ1-5; CDR3aa: CASSPDRAGPQHF; CDR3nt: TGCGCCAGCAGCCCCGACAGGGCAGGCCCCCAGCATTTT
d_gene: -; v_gene: TRBV21-1; abundance: -; j_gene: TRBJ2-1; CDR3aa: CASSKFMGGRGKNEQFF; CDR3nt: TGTGCCAGCAGCAAATTTATGGGCGGGAGGGGCAAAAATGAGCAGTTCTTC
d_gene: -; v_gene: TRBV7-2; abundance: few; j_gene: TRBJ2-3; CDR3aa: CASSLGPSLYTDTQYF; CDR3nt: TGTGCCAGCAGCTTGGGACCCTCTTTATACACAGATACGCAGTATTTT
d_gene: -; v_gene: TRBV12-3/TRBV12-4; abundance: -; j_gene: TRBJ1-2; CDR3aa: CASTTQGSPGGYTF; CDR3nt: TGTGCCAGCACGACTCAGGGGTCGCCCGGGGGCTACACCTTC
d_gene: TRBD1; v_gene: TRBV3-1; abundance: few; j_gene: TRBJ2-4; CDR3aa: CASSPNPTGLAKNIQYF; CDR3nt: TGTGCCAGCAGCCCAAATCCGACAGGGCTAGCCAAAAACATTCAGTACTTC
d_gene: -; v_gene: TRBV15; abundance: few; j_gene: TRBJ2-3; CDR3aa: CATSRRTGPTDTQYF; CDR3nt: TGTGCCACCAGCAGGAGAACAGGGCCCACAGATACGCAGTATTTT
d_gene: -; v_gene: TRBV20-1; abundance: -; j_gene: TRBJ2-5; CDR3aa: CSALDLGSQTQYF; CDR3nt: TGCAGTGCTCTCGATCTAGGGAGCCAGACCCAGTACTTC
d_gene: -; v_gene: TRBV20-1; abundance: -; j_gene: TRBJ2-5; CDR3aa: CSARDYSHWYQETQYF; CDR3nt: TGCAGTGCTAGAGATTATTCTCACTGGTACCAAGAGACCCAGTACTTC
d_gene: -; v_gene: TRBV7-2; abundance: -; j_gene: TRBJ2-3; CDR3aa: CASSLTLVLDTQYF; CDR3nt: TGTGCCAGCAGCTTAACGCTAGTTCTGGATACGCAGTATTTT
d_gene: -; v_gene: TRBV27; abundance: -; j_gene: TRBJ1-1; CDR3aa: CASSFRGEAFF; CDR3nt: TGTGCCAGCAGTTTTAGGGGGGAAGCTTTCTTT
d_gene: -; v_gene: TRBV4-1; abundance: few; j_gene: TRBJ2-3; CDR3aa: CASSQGGLGADTQYF; CDR3nt: TGCGCCAGCAGCCAAGGCGGACTCGGAGCGGATACGCAGTATTTT
d_gene: -; v_gene: TRBV12-3/TRBV12-4; abundance: -; j_gene: TRBJ1-4; CDR3aa: CASSSVRGELFF; CDR3nt: TGTGCCAGCAGTTCGGTCAGGGGAGAGCTGTTTTTT
d_gene: -; v_gene: TRBV7-2; abundance: -; j_gene: TRBJ2-5; CDR3aa: CASSLTGRTIETQYF; CDR3nt: TGTGCCAGCAGCCTAACGGGACGGACTATAGAGACCCAGTACTTC
d_gene: TRBD1; v_gene: TRBV28; abundance: -; j_gene: TRBJ1-6; CDR3aa: CASRTTGGANNSPLHF; CDR3nt: TGTGCCAGCAGGACCACAGGGGGCGCGAATAATTCACCCCTCCACTTT
d_gene: -; v_gene: TRBV20-1; abundance: few; j_gene: TRBJ2-3; CDR3aa: CSARPIGFDTDTQYF; CDR3nt: TGCAGTGCTCGTCCGATAGGGTTCGACACAGATACGCAGTATTTT
d_gene: TRBD2; v_gene: TRBV20-1; abundance: -; j_gene: TRBJ2-7; CDR3aa: CSARAGGRNEQYF; CDR3nt: TGCAGTGCTAGGGCGGGAGGGAGAAACGAGCAGTACTTC
d_gene: -; v_gene: TRBV6-1; abundance: few; j_gene: TRBJ2-4; CDR3aa: CASRLEYVAAKNIQYF; CDR3nt: TGTGCCAGCAGACTCGAATACGTAGCCGCCAAAAACATTCAGTACTTC
d_gene: -; v_gene: TRBV27; abundance: once; j_gene: TRBJ1-1; CDR3aa: CASRAEYSTEAFF; CDR3nt: TGTGCCAGCAGGGCAGAGTATAGCACTGAAGCTTTCTTT